This T cell receptor beta chain stems from a study of T cell responses to AZD1222 COVID-19 vaccine. About the study: Researchers grouped second doses given at about 4 or about 12 weeks into one pool. Study-wide points: Among vaccine-associated CD4 TCRs, coverage spanned spike, with dominance at 160-218 and 743-854.

The V gene's germline CDR1 is MNHEY and CDR2 SMNVEV (reference sequence). The CDR3 is made up of 15 amino acids. The V end lost 6 bases, the J end lost 2 bases, and 14 bases lay between the germline ends. For this clone: Its antigen is unknown.

Assay used: immunoSEQ multiplex PCR; TCRdb lists only in-frame clones, some missing. The repertoire has 95,000 to 150,000 clones, around 86% of them found once; the top ten carry approximately 1.2%. The receptor comes from an adult in good health. This sample comprised peripheral blood, obtained on day 0 of AZD1222 vaccination. The chain uses TRBV27 and TRBJ2-1; D could derive from TRBD1 or TRBD2 (6 bases each). CDR3 sequence reads: CASREGGLPYNEQFF. The CDR3 coding sequence is TGTGCCAGCAGGGAAGGGGGGCTTCCCTACAATGAGCAGTTCTTC.